This TCR beta chain appears in the sequencing data of a study of T cell changes during pregnancy in multiple sclerosis. Only in-frame clones appear in the TCRdb table, and some are missing; sequencing was by immunoSEQ multiplex PCR. The data show roughly 90,000 clones, about 93% seen once. Trimming stripped 2 bases from V and 0 bases from J, with 6 bases between. This CDR3 has 14 residues. Per the germline V gene, CDR1 is SGHRS and CDR2 is YFSETQ. This TCR came from a female donor with multiple sclerosis, enrolled in a pregnancy study. The J gene is TRBJ1-5, the V gene TRBV5-1; TRBD1 might be the D (5 bases). The specimen comprised peripheral blood, sampled in the first trimester of pregnancy. In DNA, the CDR3 is TGCGCCAGCAGCTTCGGGGGTAGCAATCAGCCCCAGCATTTT. This encodes CASSFGGSNQPQHF.